The present entry profiles one T cell receptor beta chain with its context. Its matching antigen is unknown. These data are taken from a study of identical twins. A universal primer site was incorporated via template switching, and the cDNA contained unique molecular identifiers. A single record per CDR3 protein comes from TCRdb applying MiXCR to the 5' RACE reads. In the table there are 350,000 to 600,000 distinct CDR3 sequences, 14% of which are singletons. Between the trimmed V and J ends, which lost 3 bases and 1 base, there was a span of 6 bases. Germline CDR1 reads DFQATT; CDR2 reads SNEGSKA (reference sequence). The length of the CDR3 is 13 residues. Healthy Caucasians supplied all donations. Study-level results: With abundant cord blood beta clonotypes, insertions were fewer; memory repertoires showed no such pattern. Compared with models, monozygotic twins showed more out-of-frame TCR alpha sharing.

These same data were also listed under a study on yellow fever vaccine responses in identical twins.

The clonotype comes from a woman between 18 and 29 years old in good health. Specimen: CD4+ T cells sorted from blood. The genes are TRBV20-1 and TRBJ2-2; D is unclear. The CDR3 region has the DNA TGCAGTGCTAGCAACGGGAACACCGGGGAGCTGTTTTTT. This codes for CSASNGNTGELFF.